This T cell receptor beta chain was documented in a study of blood T cell repertoires in COVID-19. Assay: immunoSEQ multiplex PCR; the TCRdb copy retains only in-frame clones and omits some. This sample has 350,000 or so clones, with around 91% found just once. CDR3 size: 15 residues. The V gene end was trimmed by 5 bases and the J gene end by 1 base; junction bases not matched to a gene: 3. In germline, CDR1 is SEHNR, CDR2 FQNEAQ (reference sequence). The sample comprised peripheral blood. The chain combines TRBV7-9 with TRBJ2-2, with TRBD1 matching over 8 bases. The receptor comes from a man between 18 and 35 years old with active or convalescent COVID-19. CDR3 sequence: CASSLGTGNTGELFF. DNA for the CDR3: TGTGCCAGCAGCCTGGGGACAGGGAACACCGGGGAGCTGTTTTTT.